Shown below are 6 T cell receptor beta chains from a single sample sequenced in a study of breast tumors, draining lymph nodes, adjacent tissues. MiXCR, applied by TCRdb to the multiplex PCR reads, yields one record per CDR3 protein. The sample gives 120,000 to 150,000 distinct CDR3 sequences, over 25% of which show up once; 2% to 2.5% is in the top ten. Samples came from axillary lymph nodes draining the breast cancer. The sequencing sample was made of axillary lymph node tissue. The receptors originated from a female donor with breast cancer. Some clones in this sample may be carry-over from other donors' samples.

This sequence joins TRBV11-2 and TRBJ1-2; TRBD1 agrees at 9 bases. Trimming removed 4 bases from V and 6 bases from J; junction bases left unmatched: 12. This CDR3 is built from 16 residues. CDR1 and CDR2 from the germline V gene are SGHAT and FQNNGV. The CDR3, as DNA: TGTGCCAGCAGCTCTACCGGGACAGGGCGCACCCATGGCTACACCTTC. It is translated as CASSSTGTGRTHGYTF.

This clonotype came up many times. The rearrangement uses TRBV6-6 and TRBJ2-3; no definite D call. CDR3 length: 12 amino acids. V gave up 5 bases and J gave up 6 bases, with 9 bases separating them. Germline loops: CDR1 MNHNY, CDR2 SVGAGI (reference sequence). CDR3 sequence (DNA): TGTGCCAGCAGTCACCCCTCGGATACGCAGTATTTT. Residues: CASSHPSDTQYF.

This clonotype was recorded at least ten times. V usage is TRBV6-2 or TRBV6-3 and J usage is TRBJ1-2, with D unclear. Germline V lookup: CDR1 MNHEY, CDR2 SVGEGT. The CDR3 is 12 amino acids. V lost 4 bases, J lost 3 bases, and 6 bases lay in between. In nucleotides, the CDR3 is TGTGCCAGCAGTTCAGATTACTATGGCTACACCTTC. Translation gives CASSSDYYGYTF.

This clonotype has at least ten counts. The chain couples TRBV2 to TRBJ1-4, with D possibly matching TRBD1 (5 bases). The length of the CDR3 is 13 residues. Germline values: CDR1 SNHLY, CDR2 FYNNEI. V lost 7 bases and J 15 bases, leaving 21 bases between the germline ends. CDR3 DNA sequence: TGTGCCAGCAAGGAGGGGCTTTTAACTCGGGTGTTTTTT. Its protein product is CASKEGLLTRVFF.

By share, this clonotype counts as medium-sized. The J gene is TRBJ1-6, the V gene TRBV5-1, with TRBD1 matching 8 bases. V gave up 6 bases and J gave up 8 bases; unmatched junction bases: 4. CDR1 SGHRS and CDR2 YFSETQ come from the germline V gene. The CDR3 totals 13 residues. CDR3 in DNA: TGCGCCAGCAAGGACAGGGAGGATTCACCCCTCCACTTT. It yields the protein CASKDREDSPLHF.

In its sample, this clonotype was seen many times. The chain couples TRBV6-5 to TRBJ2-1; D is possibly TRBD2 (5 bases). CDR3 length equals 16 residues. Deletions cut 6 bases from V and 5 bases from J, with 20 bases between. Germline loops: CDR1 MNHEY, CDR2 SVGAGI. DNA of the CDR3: TGTGCCAGCAGACGGGGTCTACCAGTAACTAACAATGAGCAGTTCTTC. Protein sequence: CASRRGLPVTNNEQFF.